The following is a T cell receptor (beta chain) sequence with its context. Its specificity is not known. The V gene's germline CDR1 is SGHRS and CDR2 YFSETQ. V gave up 3 bases and J gave up 0 bases, with 6 bases separating them. The CDR3 runs to 13 residues. This record comes from a study of cytomegalovirus exposure and HLA in healthy donors. Study-wide results and caveats: Later work associated roughly 17,000 TCR beta sequences with HLA alleles at 0.05 false discovery rate.

Primers: 60 Vbeta forward and 13 Jbeta reverse. The table came from immunoSEQ multiplex PCR; TCRdb's copy has only in-frame clones and leaves some out. The data hold 150,000 or so clones, with about 83% observed a single time. The genes are TRBV5-1 and TRBJ1-2, with a possible D match to TRBD1 (5 bases). This TCR was sampled from a man aged 35 to 55 in good health and CMV-seropositive. The sequenced sample was PBMCs. CDR3 residues: CASSSTANYGYTF. The DNA for the CDR3 is TGCGCCAGCAGCTCGACAGCTAACTATGGCTACACCTTC.